A selection of T cell receptor beta chains follows, all from one sample in a study of CD8+ T cells in alopecia areata. Here immunoSEQ multiplex PCR was the method, and the copy in TCRdb shows in-frame clones only, minus some. In the table there are 95,000 to 100,000 clones, about 64% of which are singletons. Sequences were derived from CD8+ T cells sorted from blood, sampled at week 4, from a patient treated with tofacitinib. The origin of the receptors is a human donor with alopecia areata. The CDR3 runs from the conserved cysteine through the conserved F or W. D genes are given only for firm matches. Clone sizes are given selectively: once, few, many, or a class where the clone is expanded.

>-|TRBV14|13|TRBJ2-2|-
CASSPSLAGELFF
TGTGCCAGCAGCCCTAGCCTAGCCGGGGAGCTGTTTTTT
>few|TRBV4-3|13|TRBJ1-1|-
CASSPGTHTEAFF
TGCGCCAGCAGCCCGGGGACCCACACTGAAGCTTTCTTT
>-|TRBV30|16|TRBJ2-2|-
CAWRSRTGTGGGELFF
TGTGCCTGGAGGTCACGGACAGGGACGGGAGGCGGGGAGCTGTTTTTT
>-|TRBV5-1|17|TRBJ2-3|TRBD1
CASSSKSPGTATDTQYF
TGCGCCAGCAGCTCAAAAAGTCCCGGGACAGCCACAGATACGCAGTATTTT
>-|TRBV4-1|14|TRBJ1-2|-
CASSQVSGEYGYTF
TGCGCCAGCAGCCAAGTGTCAGGGGAGTATGGCTACACCTTC
>once|TRBV11-2|16|TRBJ2-1|TRBD2
CASRVGGVAGGDEQFF
TGTGCCAGCAGGGTAGGTGGAGTAGCGGGAGGAGATGAGCAGTTCTTC
>-|TRBV27|15|TRBJ1-2|TRBD1
CASRGPRGRYYGYTF
TGTGCCAGCAGGGGACCCAGGGGGCGTTACTATGGCTACACCTTC
>-|TRBV25-1|15|TRBJ1-5|TRBD1
CASSGRDRHNQPQHF
TGTGCCAGCAGTGGCAGGGACAGACACAATCAGCCCCAGCATTTT
>-|TRBV4-1|14|TRBJ1-2|TRBD1
CASSQVQGGYGYTF
TGCGCCAGCAGCCAAGTTCAGGGGGGCTATGGCTACACCTTC
>few|TRBV7-9|16|TRBJ2-7|TRBD1
CASSPGQGTFPYEQYF
TGTGCCAGCAGCCCGGGACAGGGGACCTTTCCCTACGAGCAGTACTTC
>-|TRBV6-4|15|TRBJ2-1|-
CASSLVAEAYNEQFF
TGTGCCAGCAGTTTAGTGGCGGAAGCCTACAATGAGCAGTTCTTC
>-|TRBV19|13|TRBJ1-2|-
CAINPEGGNGYTF
TGTGCCATCAACCCGGAAGGGGGGAATGGCTACACCTTC
>-|TRBV27|15|TRBJ2-4|-
CASAVADIAKNIQYF
TGTGCCAGCGCGGTCGCGGATATAGCCAAAAACATTCAGTACTTC
>-|TRBV27|13|TRBJ1-5|-
CASSLGQYQPQHF
TGTGCCAGCAGTTTAGGGCAGTATCAGCCCCAGCATTTT
>-|TRBV30|13|TRBJ2-7|TRBD2
CAWSVGLGYEQYF
TGTGCCTGGAGTGTAGGACTAGGCTACGAGCAGTACTTC
>-|TRBV6-5|14|TRBJ2-7|TRBD2
CASKSGGGSYEQYF
TGTGCCAGCAAAAGCGGGGGCGGGTCCTACGAGCAGTACTTC
>-|TRBV14|20|TRBJ1-5|-
CASSQDRHTATPYSNQPQHF
TGTGCCAGCAGCCAAGATCGGCACACCGCAACGCCGTATAGCAATCAGCCCCAGCATTTT
>few|TRBV18|15|TRBJ2-1|TRBD2
CASSPTREDNNEQFF
TGTGCCAGCTCACCGACCCGGGAGGATAACAATGAGCAGTTCTTC
>-|TRBV29-1|15|TRBJ2-4|-
CSVVNAVAAKNIQYF
TGCAGCGTTGTCAACGCGGTAGCAGCCAAAAACATTCAGTACTTC
>-|TRBV29-1|15|TRBJ1-2|TRBD1
CSVRREGDRGYGYTF
TGCAGCGTCCGCAGAGAGGGGGACAGGGGATATGGCTACACCTTC
>-|TRBV10-3|16|TRBJ1-2|TRBD1
CAISEIVQGADYGYTF
TGTGCCATCAGTGAGATAGTGCAGGGGGCCGACTATGGCTACACCTTC
>few|TRBV7-2|14|TRBJ2-1|TRBD2
CASRSGGAYNEQFF
TGTGCCAGCAGAAGCGGGGGGGCCTACAATGAGCAGTTCTTC
>-|TRBV5-4|12|TRBJ1-2|-
CASRLQGRGYTF
TGTGCCAGCAGGCTACAGGGTAGGGGCTACACCTTC
>-|TRBV6-5|11|TRBJ1-1|-
CASSEGREAFF
TGTGCCAGCAGTGAAGGCCGTGAGGCTTTCTTT
>-|TRBV29-1|13|TRBJ2-7|-
CSVVSSEDYEQYF
TGCAGCGTTGTGTCATCAGAAGACTACGAGCAGTACTTC
>few|TRBV29-1|17|TRBJ2-4|TRBD2
CSPEVAGVGVAKNIQYF
TGCAGCCCCGAGGTAGCGGGAGTAGGGGTAGCCAAAAACATTCAGTACTTC
>large|TRBV4-3|18|TRBJ1-4|-
CASSQETLDARINEKLFF
TGCGCCAGCAGCCAAGAAACACTAGACGCTAGAATTAATGAAAAACTGTTTTTT
>-|TRBV27|13|TRBJ2-7|-
CASSFDGDYEQYF
TGTGCCAGCAGTTTCGACGGAGACTACGAGCAGTACTTC
>-|TRBV27|13|TRBJ1-1|-
CASSRLQGIPAFF
TGTGCCAGCAGTCGATTACAGGGTATCCCCGCTTTCTTT
>-|TRBV30|14|TRBJ2-3|-
CAWSPGLITDTQYF
TGTGCCTGGAGCCCGGGACTGATCACAGATACGCAGTATTTT